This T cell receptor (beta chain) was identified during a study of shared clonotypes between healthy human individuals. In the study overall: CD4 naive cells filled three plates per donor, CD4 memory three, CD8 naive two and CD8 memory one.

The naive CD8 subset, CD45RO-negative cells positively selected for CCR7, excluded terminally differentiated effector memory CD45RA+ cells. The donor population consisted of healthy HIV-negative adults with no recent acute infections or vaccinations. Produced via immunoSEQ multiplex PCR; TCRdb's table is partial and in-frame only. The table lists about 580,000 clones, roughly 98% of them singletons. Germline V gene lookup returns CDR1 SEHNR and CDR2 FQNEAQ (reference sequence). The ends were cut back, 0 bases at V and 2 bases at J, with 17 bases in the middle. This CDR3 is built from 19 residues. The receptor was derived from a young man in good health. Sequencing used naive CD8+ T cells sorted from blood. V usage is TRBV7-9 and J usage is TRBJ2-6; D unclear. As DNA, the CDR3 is TGTGCCAGCAGCTTAGCCCGGATTATGGCGACTCCTGGGGCCAACGTCCTGACTTTC. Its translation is CASSLARIMATPGANVLTF.